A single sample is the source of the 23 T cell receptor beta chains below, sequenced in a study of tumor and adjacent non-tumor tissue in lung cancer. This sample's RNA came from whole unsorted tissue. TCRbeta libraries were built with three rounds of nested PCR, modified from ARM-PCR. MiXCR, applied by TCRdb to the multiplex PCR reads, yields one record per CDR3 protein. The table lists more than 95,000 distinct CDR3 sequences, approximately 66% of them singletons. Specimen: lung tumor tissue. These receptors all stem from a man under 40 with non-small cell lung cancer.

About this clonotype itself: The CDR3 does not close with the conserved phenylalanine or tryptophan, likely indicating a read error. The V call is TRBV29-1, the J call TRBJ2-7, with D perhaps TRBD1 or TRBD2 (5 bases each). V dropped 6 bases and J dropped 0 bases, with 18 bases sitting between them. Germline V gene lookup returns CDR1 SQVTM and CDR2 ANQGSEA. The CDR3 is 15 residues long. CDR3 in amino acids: CSVMVGERGSYEQYL. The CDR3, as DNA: TGCAGCGTCATGGTGGGGGAGAGGGGCTCCTACGAGCAGTACTTA.

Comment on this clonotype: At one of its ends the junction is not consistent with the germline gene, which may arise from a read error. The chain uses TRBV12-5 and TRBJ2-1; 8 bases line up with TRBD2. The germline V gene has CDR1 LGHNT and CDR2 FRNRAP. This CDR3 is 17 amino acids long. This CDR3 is CASGLPPGGGSYNGQFF. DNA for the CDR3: TGTGCTAGTGGTTTGCCGCCCGGGGGGGGTTCCTACAATGGGCAGTTCTTC. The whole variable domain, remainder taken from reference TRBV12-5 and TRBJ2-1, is DARVTQTPRHKVTEMGQEVTMRCQPILGHNTVFWYRQTMMQGLELLAYFRNRAPLDDSGMPKDRFSAEMPDATLATLKIQPSEPRDSAVYFCASGLPPGGGSYNGQFFGPGTRLTVL.

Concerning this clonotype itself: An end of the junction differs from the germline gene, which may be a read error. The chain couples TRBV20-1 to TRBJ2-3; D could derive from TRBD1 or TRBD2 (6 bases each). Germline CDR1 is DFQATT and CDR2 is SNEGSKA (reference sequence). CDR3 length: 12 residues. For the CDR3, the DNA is TGCAGTACTAGGGGGGTAGCGGATACGCAGTATTTT. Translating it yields CSTRGVADTQYF.

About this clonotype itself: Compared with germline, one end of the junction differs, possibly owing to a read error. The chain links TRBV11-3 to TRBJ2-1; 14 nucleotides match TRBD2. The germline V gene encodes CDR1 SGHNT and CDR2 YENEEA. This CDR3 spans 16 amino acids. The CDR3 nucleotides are TGTGTCAGCAGTCCTGGGACTAGCGGGGGATACAATGAACAGTTCTTC. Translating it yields CVSSPGTSGGYNEQFF.

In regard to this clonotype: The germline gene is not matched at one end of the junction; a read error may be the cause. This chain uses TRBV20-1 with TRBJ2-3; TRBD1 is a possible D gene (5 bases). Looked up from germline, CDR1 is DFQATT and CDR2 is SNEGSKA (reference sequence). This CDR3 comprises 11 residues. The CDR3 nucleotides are TGCAGTCTCGAGGACACAGATATGCAGTATTTT. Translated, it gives CSLEDTDMQYF.

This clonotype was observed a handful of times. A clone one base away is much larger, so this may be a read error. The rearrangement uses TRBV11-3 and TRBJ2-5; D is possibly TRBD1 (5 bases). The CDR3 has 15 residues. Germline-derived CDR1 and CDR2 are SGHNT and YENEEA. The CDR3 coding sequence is TGTGCCAGCAGCTTAGATCAGGGCTTCCAAGAGGCCCAGTACTTC. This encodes CASSLDQGFQEAQYF.

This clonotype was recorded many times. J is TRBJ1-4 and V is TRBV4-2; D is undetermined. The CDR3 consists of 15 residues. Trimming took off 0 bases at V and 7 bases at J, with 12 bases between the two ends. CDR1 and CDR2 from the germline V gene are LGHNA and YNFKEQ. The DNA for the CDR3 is TGTGCCAGCAGCCAAGACCTCCTATCCGGTGAAAAACTGTTTTTT. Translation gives CASSQDLLSGEKLFF.

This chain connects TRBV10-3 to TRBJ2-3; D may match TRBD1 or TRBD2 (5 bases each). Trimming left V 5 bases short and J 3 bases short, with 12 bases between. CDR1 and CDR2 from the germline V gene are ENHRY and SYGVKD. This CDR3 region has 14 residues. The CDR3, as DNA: TGTGCCATCAGTCTCGGGGCCGGGACAGATACGCAGTATTTT. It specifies CAISLGAGTDTQYF.

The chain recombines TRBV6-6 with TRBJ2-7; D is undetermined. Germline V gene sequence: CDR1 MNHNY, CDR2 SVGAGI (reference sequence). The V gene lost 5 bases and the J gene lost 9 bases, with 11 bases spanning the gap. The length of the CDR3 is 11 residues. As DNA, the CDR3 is TGTGCCAGCAGTCCAGTGACTCGGCAGTACTTC. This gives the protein CASSPVTRQYF.

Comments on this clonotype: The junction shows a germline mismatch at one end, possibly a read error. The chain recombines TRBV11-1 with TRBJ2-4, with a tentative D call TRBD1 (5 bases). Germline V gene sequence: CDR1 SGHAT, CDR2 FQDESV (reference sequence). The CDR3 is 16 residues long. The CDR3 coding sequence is TGTGCCAGCACCCACTCATGCAGGGCAACCAAAGACATTCAGTACTTC. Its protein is CASTHSCRATKDIQYF.

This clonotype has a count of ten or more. The CDR3: CSAVAGETGELFF. CDR3 nucleotide sequence: TGCAGTGCTGTAGCGGGAGAAACCGGGGAGCTGTTTTTT. The gene calls are TRBV20-1 and TRBJ2-2; 9 bases line up with TRBD2. Germline values: CDR1 DFQATT, CDR2 SNEGSKA (reference sequence). This CDR3 comprises 13 residues. The V gene end was trimmed by 5 bases and the J gene end by 5 bases; junction bases not matched to a gene: 3.

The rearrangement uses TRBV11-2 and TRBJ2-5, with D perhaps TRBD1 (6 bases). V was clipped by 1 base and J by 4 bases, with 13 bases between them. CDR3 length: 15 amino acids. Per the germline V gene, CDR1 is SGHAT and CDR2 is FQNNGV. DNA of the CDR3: TGTGCCAGCAGCTTAGCGCCCACAGGGAGAGAGACCCAGTACTTC. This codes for CASSLAPTGRETQYF.

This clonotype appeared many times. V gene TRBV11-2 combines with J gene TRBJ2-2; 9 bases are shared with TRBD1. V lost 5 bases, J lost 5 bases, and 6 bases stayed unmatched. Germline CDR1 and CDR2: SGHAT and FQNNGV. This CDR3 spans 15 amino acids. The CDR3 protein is CASSPTDRGTGELFF. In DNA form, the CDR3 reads TGTGCCAGCAGCCCAACGGACAGGGGAACCGGGGAGCTGTTTTTT.

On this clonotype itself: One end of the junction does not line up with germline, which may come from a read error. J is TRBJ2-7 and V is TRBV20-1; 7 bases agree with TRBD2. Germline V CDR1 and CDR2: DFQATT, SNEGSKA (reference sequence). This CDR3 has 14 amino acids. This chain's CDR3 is CSASDVGGHNEQYF. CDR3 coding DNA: TGCAGTGCTAGTGATGTGGGAGGGCACAACGAGCAGTATTTC.

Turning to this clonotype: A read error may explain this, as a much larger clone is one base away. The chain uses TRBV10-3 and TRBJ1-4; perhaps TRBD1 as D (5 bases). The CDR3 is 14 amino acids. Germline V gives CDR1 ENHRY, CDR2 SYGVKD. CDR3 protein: CAIGETGHNEKLFF. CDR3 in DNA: TGTGCCATCGGTGAAACAGGTCATAATGAAAAACTGTTTTTT.

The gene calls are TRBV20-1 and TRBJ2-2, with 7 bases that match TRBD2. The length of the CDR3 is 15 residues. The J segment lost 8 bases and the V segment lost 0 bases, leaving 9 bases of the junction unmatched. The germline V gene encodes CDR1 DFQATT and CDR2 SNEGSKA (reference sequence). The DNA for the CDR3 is TGCAGTGCTAGAGAGGGTTCCAGCGGGAAAGGGGAGCTGTTTTTT. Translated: CSAREGSSGKGELFF.

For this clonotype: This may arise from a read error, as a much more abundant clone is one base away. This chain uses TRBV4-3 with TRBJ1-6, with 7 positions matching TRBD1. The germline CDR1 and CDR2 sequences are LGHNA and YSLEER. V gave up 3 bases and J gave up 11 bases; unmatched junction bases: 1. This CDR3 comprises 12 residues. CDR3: CASSHQGAPLHF. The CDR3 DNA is TGCGCCAGCAGCCACCAGGGGGCACCCCTCCACTTT.

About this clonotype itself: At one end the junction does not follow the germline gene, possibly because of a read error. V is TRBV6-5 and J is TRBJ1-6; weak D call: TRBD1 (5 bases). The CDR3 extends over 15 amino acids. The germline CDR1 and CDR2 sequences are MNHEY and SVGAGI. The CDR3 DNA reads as TGTGCCAGCAATTCCGAGGGGACGGAGGGTTCACCCCTCTACTTT. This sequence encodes CASNSEGTEGSPLYF.

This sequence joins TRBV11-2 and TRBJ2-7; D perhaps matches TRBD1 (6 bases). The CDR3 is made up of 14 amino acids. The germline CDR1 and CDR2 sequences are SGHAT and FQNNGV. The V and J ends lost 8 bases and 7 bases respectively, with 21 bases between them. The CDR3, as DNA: TGTGCCAGCGGGCCGGGACACTGGGTAGGAGAGCAGTACTTC. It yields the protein CASGPGHWVGEQYF.

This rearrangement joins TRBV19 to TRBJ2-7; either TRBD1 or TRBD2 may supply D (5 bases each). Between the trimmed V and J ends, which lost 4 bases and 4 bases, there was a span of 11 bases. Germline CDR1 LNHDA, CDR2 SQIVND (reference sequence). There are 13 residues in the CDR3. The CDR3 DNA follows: TGTGCCAGTAGTACGGGACGGCCGTACGAGCAGTACTTC. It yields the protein CASSTGRPYEQYF.

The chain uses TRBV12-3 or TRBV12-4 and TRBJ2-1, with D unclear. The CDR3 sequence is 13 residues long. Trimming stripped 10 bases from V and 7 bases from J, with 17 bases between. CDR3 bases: TGTGCCATCAGCTACAGCGAGGAGAATGAGCAGTTCTTC. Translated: CAISYSEENEQFF.

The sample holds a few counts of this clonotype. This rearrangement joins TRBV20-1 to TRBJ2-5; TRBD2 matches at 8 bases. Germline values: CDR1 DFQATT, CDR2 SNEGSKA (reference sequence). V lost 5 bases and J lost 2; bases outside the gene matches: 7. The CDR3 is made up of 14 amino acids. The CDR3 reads CSAGPGGMQETQYF. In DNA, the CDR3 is TGCAGTGCTGGCCCGGGGGGGATGCAAGAGACCCAGTACTTC.

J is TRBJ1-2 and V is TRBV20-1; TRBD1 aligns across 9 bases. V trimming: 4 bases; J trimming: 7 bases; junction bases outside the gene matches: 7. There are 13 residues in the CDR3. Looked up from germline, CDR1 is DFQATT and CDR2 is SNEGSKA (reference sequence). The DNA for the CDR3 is TGCAGTGCTACACGTACAGGGGGCCGTGGCTACACCTTC. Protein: CSATRTGGRGYTF.